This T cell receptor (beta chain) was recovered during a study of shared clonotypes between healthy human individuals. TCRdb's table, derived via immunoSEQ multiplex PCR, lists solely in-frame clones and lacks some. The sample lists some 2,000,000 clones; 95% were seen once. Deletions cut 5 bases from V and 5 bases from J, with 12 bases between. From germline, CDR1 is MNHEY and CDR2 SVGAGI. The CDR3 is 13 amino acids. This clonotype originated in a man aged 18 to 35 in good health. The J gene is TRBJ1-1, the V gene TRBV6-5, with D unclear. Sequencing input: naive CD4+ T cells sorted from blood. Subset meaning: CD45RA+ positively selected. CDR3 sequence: CASSTLRRTEAFF. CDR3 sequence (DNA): TGTGCCAGCAGTACTCTTAGGAGGACTGAAGCTTTCTTT.